The clone carrying this T cell receptor (beta chain) was picked up a small number of times. Sequenced by immunoSEQ multiplex PCR; TCRdb stores in-frame clones only, minus some. The repertoire holds about 150,000 clones, with around nine tenths as singletons. V gave up 6 bases and J gave up 3 bases, with 15 bases separating them. This CDR3 has 14 amino acids. Germline-derived CDR1 and CDR2 are SGHRS and YFSETQ. The data derive from a study of T cell responses to AZD1222 COVID-19 vaccine. Sequencing used peripheral blood, obtained 28 days after the second AZD1222 dose. V usage is TRBV5-1 and J usage is TRBJ1-2; TRBD1 is a possible D gene (6 bases). This TCR came from an adult who received the AZD1222 COVID-19 vaccine. The CDR3 DNA reads as TGCGCCAGCAAGGGGGAGGTGGGCTACTATGGCTACACCTTC. Protein sequence: CASKGEVGYYGYTF. The variable domain in full, with the rest retrieved from reference TRBV5-1 and TRBJ1-2, is KAGVTQTPRYLIKTRGQQVTLSCSPISGHRSVSWYQQTPGQGLQFLFEYFSETQRNKGNFPGRFSGRQFSNSRSEMNVSTLELGDSALYLCASKGEVGYYGYTFGSGTRLTVV.